The clone carrying this T cell receptor beta chain was picked up many times. Its antigen is not identified. The entry originates in a study of T cell repertoires in cytomegalovirus infection. Study information: Public TCR beta signatures indicated both CMV infection and matching HLA type. Points from the study as a whole: CMV-specific HLA-C-restricted TCR beta clonotypes dominated the ex vivo response. Cumulative public TCR beta family frequency identified CMV carriers with the relevant HLA.

MiXCR, applied by TCRdb to the reads, yields one record per CDR3 protein. This table has roughly 630,000 distinct CDR3 sequences, approximately 25% appearing once. The sequencing input was CD8+ T cells from PBMCs. This TCR was sampled from a human donor in good health (CMV status not recorded). Some clones in this sample may be carry-over from other donors' samples.

CDR3: CASTDEGRLNTEAFF. In DNA form, the CDR3 reads TGTGCCAGCACTGACGAGGGGAGGTTGAACACTGAAGCTTTCTTT. The rearrangement joins TRBV7-3 to TRBJ1-1; TRBD1 is a possible D gene (5 bases). The germline V and J ends were trimmed by 7 bases and 0 bases, with 15 bases remaining between them. The germline V gene encodes CDR1 SGHTA and CDR2 FQGTGA. The CDR3 is made up of 15 amino acids. The full variable domain, completed using reference TRBV7-3 and TRBJ1-1, is GAGVSQTPSNKVTEKGKYVELRCDPISGHTALYWYRQSLGQGPEFLIYFQGTGAADDSGLPNDRFFAVRPEGSVSTLKIQRTERGDSAVYLCASTDEGRLNTEAFFGQGTRLTVV.